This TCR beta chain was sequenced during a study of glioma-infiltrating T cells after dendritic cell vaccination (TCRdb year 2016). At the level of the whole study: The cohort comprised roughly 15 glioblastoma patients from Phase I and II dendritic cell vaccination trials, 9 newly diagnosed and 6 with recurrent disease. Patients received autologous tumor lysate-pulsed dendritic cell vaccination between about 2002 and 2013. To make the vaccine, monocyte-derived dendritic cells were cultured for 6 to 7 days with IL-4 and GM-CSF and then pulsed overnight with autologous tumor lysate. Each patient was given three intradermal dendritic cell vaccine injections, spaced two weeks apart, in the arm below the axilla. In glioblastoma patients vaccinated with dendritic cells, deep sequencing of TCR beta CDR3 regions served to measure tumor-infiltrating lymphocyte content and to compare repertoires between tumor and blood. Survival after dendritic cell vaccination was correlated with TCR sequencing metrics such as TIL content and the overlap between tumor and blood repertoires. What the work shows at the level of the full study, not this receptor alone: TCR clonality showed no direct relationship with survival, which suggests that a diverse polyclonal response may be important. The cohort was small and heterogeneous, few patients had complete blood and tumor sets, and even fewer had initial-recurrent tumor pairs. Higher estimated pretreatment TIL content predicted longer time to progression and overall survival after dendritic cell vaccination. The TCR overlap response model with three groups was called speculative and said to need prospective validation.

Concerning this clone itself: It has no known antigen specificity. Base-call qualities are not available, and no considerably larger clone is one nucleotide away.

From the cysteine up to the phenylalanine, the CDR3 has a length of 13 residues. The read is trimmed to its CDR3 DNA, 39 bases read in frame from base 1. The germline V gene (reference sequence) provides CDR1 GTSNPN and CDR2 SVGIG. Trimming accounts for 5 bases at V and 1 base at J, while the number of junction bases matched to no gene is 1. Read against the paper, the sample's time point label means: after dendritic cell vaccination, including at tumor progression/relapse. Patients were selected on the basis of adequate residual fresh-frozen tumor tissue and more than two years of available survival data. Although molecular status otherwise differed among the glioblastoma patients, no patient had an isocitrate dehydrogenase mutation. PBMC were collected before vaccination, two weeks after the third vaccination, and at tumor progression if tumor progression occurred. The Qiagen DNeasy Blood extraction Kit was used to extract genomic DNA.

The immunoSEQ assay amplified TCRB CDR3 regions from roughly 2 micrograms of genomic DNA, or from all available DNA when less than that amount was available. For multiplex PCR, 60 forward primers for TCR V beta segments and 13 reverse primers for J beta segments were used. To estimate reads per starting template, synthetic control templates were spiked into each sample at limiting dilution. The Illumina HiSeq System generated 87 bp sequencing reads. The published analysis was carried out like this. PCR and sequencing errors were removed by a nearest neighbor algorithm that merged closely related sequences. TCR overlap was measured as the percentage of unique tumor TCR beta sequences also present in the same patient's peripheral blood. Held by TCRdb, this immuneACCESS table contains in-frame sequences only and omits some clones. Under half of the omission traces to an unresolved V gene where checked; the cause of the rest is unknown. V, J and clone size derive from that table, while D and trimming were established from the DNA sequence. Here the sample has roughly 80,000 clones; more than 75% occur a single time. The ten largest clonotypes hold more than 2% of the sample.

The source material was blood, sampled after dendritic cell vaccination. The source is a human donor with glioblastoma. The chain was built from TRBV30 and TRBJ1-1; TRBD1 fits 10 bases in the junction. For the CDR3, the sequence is CAWGQGGNTEAFF. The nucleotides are TGTGCCTGGGGACAGGGGGGGAACACTGAAGCTTTCTTT.